The entry below describes one TCR beta chain. Its antigen is as yet unknown. The donors gave bone marrow, and they were healthy. The PCR ran on 60 Vbeta and 13 Jbeta primers. Generated by immunoSEQ multiplex PCR, the TCRdb table keeps only in-frame clones and is missing some. The sample contains about 160,000 clones, about 81% of which appear only once. The sample comes from a study of cytomegalovirus exposure and HLA in healthy donors. Across the study: Earlier findings included roughly 120 million unique TCR beta sequences obtained from some 180 million T cells.

Whole-study findings and limits: A highly shared variant cluster was judged a likely technical artifact. For TCR beta chains, V- and J-gene trimming was later linked to a missense DCLRE1C variant.

The sequencing sample was made of PBMCs. The sequence came from a woman between 18 and 29 years old in good health and CMV-seronegative.

The CDR3 bases are TGTGCCAGCAGTGGGAGGGTTATCAATGGCTACACCTTC. This sequence encodes CASSGRVINGYTF. The chain combines TRBV6-1 with TRBJ1-2; no reliable D call. Germline assignment: CDR1 MNHNS and CDR2 SASEGT. CDR3 length: 13 residues. V was pared by 4 bases and J by 6 bases, with 12 bases between.